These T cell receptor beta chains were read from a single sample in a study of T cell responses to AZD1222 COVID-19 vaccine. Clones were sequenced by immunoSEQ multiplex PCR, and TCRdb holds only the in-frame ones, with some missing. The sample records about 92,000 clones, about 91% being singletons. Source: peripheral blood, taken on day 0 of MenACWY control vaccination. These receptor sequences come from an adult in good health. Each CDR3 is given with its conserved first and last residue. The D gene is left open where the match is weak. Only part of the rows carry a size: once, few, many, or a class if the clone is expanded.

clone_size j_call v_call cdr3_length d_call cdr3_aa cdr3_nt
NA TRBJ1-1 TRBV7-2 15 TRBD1 CASSSRTGGDTEAFF TGTGCCAGCAGCTCAAGGACAGGCGGAGACACTGAAGCTTTCTTT
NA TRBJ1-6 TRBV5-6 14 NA CASSLGQTDSPLHF TGTGCCAGCAGCTTGGGACAGACCGATTCACCCCTCCACTTT
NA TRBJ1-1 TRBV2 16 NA CASSALEWGQGTEAFF TGTGCCAGCAGTGCCCTAGAATGGGGTCAGGGCACTGAAGCTTTCTTT
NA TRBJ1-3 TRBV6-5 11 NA CASSRDDTIYF TGTGCCAGCAGCCGGGACGACACCATATATTTT
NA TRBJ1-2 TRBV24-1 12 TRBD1 CATHRGLGGYTF TGTGCCACTCACAGGGGACTGGGTGGCTACACCTTC
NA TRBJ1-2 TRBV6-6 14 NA CASNQAQANYGYTF TGTGCCAGCAATCAGGCCCAGGCTAACTATGGCTACACCTTC
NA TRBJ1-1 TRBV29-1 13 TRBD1 CSVVTGGDTEAFF TGCAGCGTTGTGACAGGGGGGGACACTGAAGCTTTCTTT
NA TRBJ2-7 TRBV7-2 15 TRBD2 CASSTLGTSGYEQYF TGTGCCAGCAGCACCCTGGGGACTAGCGGATACGAGCAGTACTTC
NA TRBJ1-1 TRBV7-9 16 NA CASSPGVGSGNTEAFF TGTGCCAGCAGCCCAGGGGTAGGCTCGGGGAACACTGAAGCTTTCTTT
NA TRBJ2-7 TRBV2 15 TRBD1 CASSAGQGLGYEQYF TGTGCCAGCAGTGCCGGACAGGGCCTCGGTTACGAGCAGTACTTC
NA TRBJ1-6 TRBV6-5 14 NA CASSYAMSNSPLHF TGTGCCAGCAGTTACGCAATGTCTAATTCACCCCTCCACTTT
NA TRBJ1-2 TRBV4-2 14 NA CASSQGADNYGYTF TGTGCCAGCAGCCAAGGGGCCGACAACTATGGCTACACCTTC
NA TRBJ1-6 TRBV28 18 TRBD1 CASSLNRQGGSYNSPLHF TGTGCCAGCAGTTTAAACCGACAGGGGGGGTCCTATAATTCACCCCTCCACTTT
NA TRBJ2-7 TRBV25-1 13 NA CASSSTVTYEQYF TGTGCCAGCAGCTCGACGGTAACCTACGAGCAGTACTTC
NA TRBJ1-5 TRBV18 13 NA CASSRDTWQPQHF TGTGCCAGCTCACGGGATACGTGGCAGCCCCAGCATTTT
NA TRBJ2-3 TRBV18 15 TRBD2 CASSTSGGAGDTQYF TGTGCCAGCTCAACTAGCGGGGGGGCCGGAGATACGCAGTATTTT
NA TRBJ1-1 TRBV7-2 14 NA CASSFNAGGAEAFF TGTGCCAGCAGCTTCAACGCTGGGGGGGCTGAAGCTTTCTTT
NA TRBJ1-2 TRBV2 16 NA CASSASGRGTNYGYTF TGTGCCAGCAGTGCCTCGGGGAGGGGGACTAACTATGGCTACACCTTC
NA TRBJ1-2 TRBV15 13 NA CATSREGASGYTF TGTGCCACCAGCAGAGAGGGCGCGAGTGGCTACACCTTC
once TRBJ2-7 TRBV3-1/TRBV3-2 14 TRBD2 CASSPSGRAYEQYF TGTGCCAGCAGCCCATCCGGGAGGGCCTACGAGCAGTACTTC
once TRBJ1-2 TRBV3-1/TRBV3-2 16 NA CASSPLNKGGGYGYTF TGTGCCAGCAGCCCCCTTAACAAGGGGGGAGGCTATGGCTACACCTTC
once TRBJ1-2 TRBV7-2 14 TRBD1 CASSPGQGSSGYTF TGTGCCAGCAGCCCTGGACAGGGGTCGAGTGGCTACACCTTC
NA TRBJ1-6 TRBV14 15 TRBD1 CASSHQTGWYSPLHF TGTGCCAGCAGCCACCAGACAGGGTGGTATTCACCCCTCCACTTT
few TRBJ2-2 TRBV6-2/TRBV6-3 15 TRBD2 CASSYSSGEGGELFF TGTGCCAGCAGTTACTCGAGCGGGGAAGGCGGGGAGCTGTTTTTT
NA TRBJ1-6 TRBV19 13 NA CATSSLYNSPLHF TGTGCCACCTCTTCGCTGTATAATTCACCCCTCCACTTT
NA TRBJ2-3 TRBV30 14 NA CAWSFGASTDTQYF TGTGCCTGGAGTTTCGGGGCTAGCACAGATACGCAGTATTTT
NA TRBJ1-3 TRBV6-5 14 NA CASSYKGPGNTIYF TGTGCCAGCAGTTACAAGGGGCCGGGAAACACCATATATTTT
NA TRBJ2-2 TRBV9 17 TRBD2 CASSFGLAGGFTGELFF TGTGCCAGCAGCTTCGGACTAGCGGGGGGTTTCACCGGGGAGCTGTTTTTT
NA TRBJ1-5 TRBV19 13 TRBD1 CAGSTGGVQPQHF TGTGCCGGAAGTACAGGGGGAGTTCAGCCCCAGCATTTT
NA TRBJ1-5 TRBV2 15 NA CASSEAPGKGQPQHF TGTGCCAGCAGTGAAGCCCCGGGGAAGGGACAGCCCCAGCATTTT
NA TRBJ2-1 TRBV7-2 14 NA CASSLGQWGNEQFF TGTGCCAGCAGCTTAGGGCAGTGGGGCAATGAGCAGTTCTTC
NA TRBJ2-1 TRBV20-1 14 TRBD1 CSASPGTDYNEQFF TGCAGTGCTAGTCCCGGGACAGACTACAATGAGCAGTTCTTC
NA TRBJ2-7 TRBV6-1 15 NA CASSEQGSEAYEQYF TGTGCCAGCAGTGAACAGGGCAGTGAGGCCTACGAGCAGTACTTC
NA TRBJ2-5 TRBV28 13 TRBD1 CASSFRQGETQYF TGTGCCAGCAGTTTCAGACAGGGGGAGACCCAGTACTTC
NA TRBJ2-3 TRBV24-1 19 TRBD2 CATSGGASGGLRGIDTQYF TGTGCCACCAGTGGGGGGGCTAGCGGGGGCCTACGGGGAATAGATACGCAGTATTTT
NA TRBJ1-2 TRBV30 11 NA CAWGTNYGYTF TGTGCATGGGGGACCAACTATGGCTACACCTTC
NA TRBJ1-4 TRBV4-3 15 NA CASSQERVFGEKLFF TGCGCCAGCAGCCAAGAACGGGTGTTTGGAGAAAAACTGTTTTTT
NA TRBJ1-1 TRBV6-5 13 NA CASMGQINTEAFF TGTGCCAGCATGGGCCAGATCAACACTGAAGCTTTCTTT
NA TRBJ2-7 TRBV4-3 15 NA CASSQDRDFSYEQYF TGCGCCAGCAGCCAGGATAGGGACTTCTCCTACGAGCAGTACTTC
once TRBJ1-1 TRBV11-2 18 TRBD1 CASSLAGTGGVKNTEAFF TGTGCCAGCAGCTTAGCCGGGACAGGGGGCGTTAAGAACACTGAAGCTTTCTTT
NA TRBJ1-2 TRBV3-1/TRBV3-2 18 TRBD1 CASSDQLMLTGRDHGYTF TGTGCCAGCAGCGACCAACTGATGTTGACAGGGAGGGATCACGGCTACACCTTC
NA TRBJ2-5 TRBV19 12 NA CASEGDQETQYF TGTGCCTCCGAGGGGGATCAAGAGACCCAGTACTTC